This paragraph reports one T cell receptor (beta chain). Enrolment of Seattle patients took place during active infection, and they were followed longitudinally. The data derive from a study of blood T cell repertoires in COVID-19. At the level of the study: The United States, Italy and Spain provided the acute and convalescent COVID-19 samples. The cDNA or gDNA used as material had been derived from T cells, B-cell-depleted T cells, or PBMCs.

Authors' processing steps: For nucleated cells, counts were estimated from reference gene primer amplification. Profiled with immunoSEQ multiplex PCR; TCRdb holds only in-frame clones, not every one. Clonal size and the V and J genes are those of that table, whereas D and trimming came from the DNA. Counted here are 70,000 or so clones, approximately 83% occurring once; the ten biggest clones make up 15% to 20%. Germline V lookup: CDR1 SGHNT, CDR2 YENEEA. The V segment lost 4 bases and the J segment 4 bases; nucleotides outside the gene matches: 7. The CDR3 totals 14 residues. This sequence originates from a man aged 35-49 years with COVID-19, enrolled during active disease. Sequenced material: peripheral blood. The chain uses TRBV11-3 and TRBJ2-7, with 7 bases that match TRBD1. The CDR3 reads CASSSTGAPYEQYF. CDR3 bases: TGTGCCAGCAGCTCTACAGGGGCTCCATACGAGCAGTACTTC.